This is a list of T cell receptor beta chains from one sample in a study of T cells expressing NK-cell markers. TCRdb reprocessed the 5' RACE reads and stores each CDR3 protein as one record, lacking DNA. This sample contains about 380,000 distinct CDR3 sequences. The source material was blood T cells: a sorted CD56 or NKG2C T cell subset, CD4+ or CD8+ T cells, or bulk PBMC T cells (not recorded which). These receptors all come from a man aged 18-70 years in good health. CDR3s include the opening cysteine and the closing phenylalanine or tryptophan.

>TRBJ1-4|TRBV5-1
CASSFQPGQGRGANEKLFF
>TRBJ2-2|TRBV4-2
CASSQETSGGAIGELFF
>TRBJ2-1|TRBV20-1
CSAKMGGGSYNEQFF
>TRBJ1-4|TRBV12-3/TRBV12-4
CASSLMGASEKLFF
>TRBJ2-2|TRBV10-3
CAISDNDRLRTGELFF
>TRBJ2-7|TRBV15
CATSSTRTGGNEQYF
>TRBJ2-5|TRBV2
CASSEAPANSGGTQYF
>TRBJ2-1|TRBV24-1
CATSDTTAVQFF
>TRBJ1-4|TRBV15
CATSTIEKLFF
>TRBJ2-5|TRBV4-2
CASSHIDRQETQYF
>TRBJ2-3|TRBV5-1
CASRGTVFPGTDTQYF
>TRBJ2-1|TRBV5-4
CASRIELSYNEQFF
>TRBJ2-2|TRBV5-5
CASTLSGGAGTGELFF
>TRBJ2-3|TRBV12-3/TRBV12-4
CASSPTPINGGGAVTDTQYF
>TRBJ2-1|TRBV20-1
CSASHGQGHNEQFF
>TRBJ1-2|TRBV6-2/TRBV6-3
CASRPLRGGGPSNYGYTF
>TRBJ2-3|TRBV11-1
CASSLTPRLAGAGDTQYF
>TRBJ2-5|TRBV10-3
CAIGGQPQETQYF
>TRBJ1-1|TRBV6-5
CASSYPTGGNTEAFF
>TRBJ2-3|TRBV11-2
CASSEGGGPTDTQYF
>TRBJ2-2|TRBV11-3
CASSPGSGGFRTGELFF
>TRBJ1-2|TRBV28
CASSVKTGGSGGYTF
>TRBJ2-3|TRBV29-1
CSVTGGDTQYF
>TRBJ2-2|TRBV27
CASSLSADGSNTGELFF
>TRBJ2-5|TRBV9
CASSAAPGQETQYF
>TRBJ1-5|TRBV7-9
CASTSGQGGQPQHF
>TRBJ2-3|TRBV20-1
CSAKEGLAGGKQYF
>TRBJ2-3|TRBV7-8
CASSALSTDTQYF
>TRBJ2-2|TRBV6-1
CASGSGTGVAGELFF
>TRBJ2-1|TRBV12-3/TRBV12-4
CASRKSGGAWDEQFF
>TRBJ1-4|TRBV7-2
CASSARHTTNEKLFF
>TRBJ1-1|TRBV29-1
CSVVGQGNTEAFF
>TRBJ2-2|TRBV7-3
CASSLTRWYRGFTGELFF
>TRBJ2-3|TRBV9
CASSPSRWGASSTDTQYF
>TRBJ2-2|TRBV18
CASSPLGHILFF
>TRBJ2-3|TRBV5-4
CASSLLGLETDTQYF
>TRBJ1-2|TRBV19
CASSMGPAGYTF
>TRBJ2-7|TRBV11-2
CASSLAREQYF
>TRBJ2-3|TRBV7-9
CASSPFFLGASTDTQYF
>TRBJ1-5|TRBV6-1
CASSEWGRNQPQHF
>TRBJ2-1|TRBV6-4
CASSDSTGGKVF
>TRBJ2-1|TRBV14
CASSLGQQSYNEQFF
>TRBJ1-5|TRBV27
CASSSTSGGPQHF
>TRBJ1-2|TRBV28
CASRKQGPNYGYTF